This TCR beta chain was identified during a study of blood T cells in healthy people across ages. Primed by a sample-barcoded 5' primer and a J-beta primer mix, a second PCR proceeded for about 7 to 12 cycles. Using its own MiXCR run on the 5' RACE reads, TCRdb lists one record per CDR3 protein. Of approximately 1.5 million distinct CDR3 sequences detected, roughly 32% appear once; the ten largest clones hold approximately 11%. This clonotype was detected many times. The antigen is not known. Study-level findings and limits: Both naive CD4+ cell counts and diversity were greater in long-lived donors than in aged donors.

CDR1 and CDR2 (germline): SGHRS, YFSETQ. CDR3 length: 13 residues. Trimming took off 5 bases at V and 2 bases at J, with 8 bases between the two ends. J is TRBJ2-1 and V is TRBV5-1; D call uncertain. This TCR derives from a woman in her 30s in good health. Sequenced: blood. Here the CDR3 reads CASRGGTYNEQFF. The DNA of the CDR3 is TGCGCCAGCAGGGGCGGCACCTACAATGAGCAGTTCTTC.